This TCR beta chain was documented in a study of molecular identifiers for immune sequencing clone quantification. Notes on the study in general: In naive cells, under 1% of molecules belonged to clones above 20 RNA copies, against over 97% in effector cells.

Note on this clonotype: What it binds is not known. Relative to the germline gene, one junction end is altered; a read error may explain this.

Previously described methods and listed TCR primers were used for bulk TCR libraries. TCRdb reanalysed the PCR reads using MiXCR and keeps one entry per CDR3 protein. The data show some 320,000 distinct CDR3 sequences, roughly 24% seen once. With 10%, 30% or 50% of RNA, about 20,000 to 1,100,000 naive CD8 T cells were sequenced. Isolation of naive CD8 T cells was achieved by sorting on a CD8+CD4-CCR7+CD45RA+ phenotype. The CDR3 contains 16 residues. In germline, CDR1 is MDHEN, CDR2 SYDVKM. The sample taken for sequencing was naive CD8+ T cells from blood, with Jurkat cell RNA spiked in. The subset: FACS-sorted CD8+CD4-CCR7+CD45RA+ naive T cells. The chain joins TRBV28 to TRBJ2-5; 9 bases match TRBD2. The receptor was isolated from a human donor in good health. Some libraries in this study had Jurkat cell RNA spiked in. The CDR3 DNA is TGTGCCAGCAGTTTAGGGGCGGGAGGGCCCCAAGAGCCCCAGTACTTC. Amino acid sequence: CASSLGAGGPQEPQYF.